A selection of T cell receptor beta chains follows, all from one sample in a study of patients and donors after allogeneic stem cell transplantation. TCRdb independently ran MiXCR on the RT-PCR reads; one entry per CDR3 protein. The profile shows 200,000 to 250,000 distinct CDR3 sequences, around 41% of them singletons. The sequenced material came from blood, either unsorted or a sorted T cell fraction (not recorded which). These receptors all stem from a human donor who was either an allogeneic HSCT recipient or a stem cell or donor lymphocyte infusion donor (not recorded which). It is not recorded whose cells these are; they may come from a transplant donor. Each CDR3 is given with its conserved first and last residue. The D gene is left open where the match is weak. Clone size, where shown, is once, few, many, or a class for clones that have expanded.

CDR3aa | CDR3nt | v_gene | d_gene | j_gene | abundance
CATSRHAGAPNQPQHF | TGTGCCACCAGCAGACATGCAGGGGCTCCCAATCAGCCCCAGCATTTT | TRBV15 | - | TRBJ1-5 | few
CSARRLVSTDTQYF | TGCAGTGCTAGACGACTAGTTAGCACAGATACGCAGTATTTT | TRBV20-1 | - | TRBJ2-3 | few
CASSLEGTSSYNEQFF | TGTGCCAGCAGCTTGGAGGGCACCAGCTCCTACAATGAGCAGTTCTTC | TRBV7-3 | - | TRBJ2-1 | -
CASSFGTEAFF | TGTGCCAGCAGTTTCGGCACTGAAGCTTTCTTT | TRBV12-3/TRBV12-4 | - | TRBJ1-1 | -
CASSLTAPQGATVTEAFF | TGTGCCAGCAGCCTCACAGCCCCACAGGGGGCGACCGTCACTGAAGCTTTCTTT | TRBV7-3 | TRBD1 | TRBJ1-1 | -
CSARNRQGPNYGYTF | TGCAGTGCTAGAAATCGGCAGGGACCTAACTATGGCTACACCTTC | TRBV20-1 | - | TRBJ1-2 | few
CASSSTLGGSGSNQPQHF | TGTGCCAGCAGTTCCACCCTCGGAGGGTCAGGGAGCAATCAGCCCCAGCATTTT | TRBV28 | - | TRBJ1-5 | -
CASSPRNRGNTGELFF | TGCGCCAGCAGCCCCCGGAACAGAGGGAACACCGGGGAGCTGTTTTTT | TRBV5-1 | - | TRBJ2-2 | -
CASSQGSGNYGYTF | TGTGCCAGCAGCCAAGGGTCCGGTAACTATGGCTACACCTTC | TRBV3-1 | - | TRBJ1-2 | few
CATSRRLAGGRDEQFF | TGTGCCACCAGCAGACGGTTAGCGGGGGGGCGTGATGAGCAGTTCTTC | TRBV15 | TRBD2 | TRBJ2-1 | -
CASSESFQETQYF | TGTGCCAGCAGTGAGAGTTTCCAAGAGACCCAGTACTTC | TRBV27 | - | TRBJ2-5 | -
CASSLSPSGTYNEQFF | TGTGCCAGCAGCTTAAGTCCTAGCGGAACCTACAATGAGCAGTTCTTC | TRBV7-3 | TRBD2 | TRBJ2-1 | -
CASTPAPPNTEAFF | TGTGCCAGCACCCCCGCCCCGCCGAACACTGAAGCTTTCTTT | TRBV6-2/TRBV6-3 | - | TRBJ1-1 | -
CASSLARGQERNTEAFF | TGTGCCAGCAGTTTAGCCCGGGGGCAAGAGAGGAACACTGAAGCTTTCTTT | TRBV12-3/TRBV12-4 | - | TRBJ1-1 | few
CASSYTRTGNNSPLHF | TGTGCCAGCAGCTACACCCGGACAGGGAATAATTCACCCCTCCACTTT | TRBV28 | TRBD1 | TRBJ1-6 | -
CASSLGVGDNEQFF | TGTGCCAGCAGTTTGGGGGTAGGGGACAATGAGCAGTTCTTC | TRBV6-5 | - | TRBJ2-1 | -
CASSQWTSGTGELFF | TGTGCCAGCAGTCAGTGGACCTCGGGAACCGGGGAGCTGTTTTTT | TRBV27 | - | TRBJ2-2 | -
CASSYKQGLPQHF | TGTGCCAGCAGTTACAAGCAGGGGTTGCCCCAGCATTTT | TRBV6-5 | - | TRBJ1-5 | -
CASSGQGRSYNEQFF | TGTGCCAGCAGCGGACAGGGACGATCCTACAATGAGCAGTTCTTC | TRBV9 | TRBD1 | TRBJ2-1 | few
CASSLGTGFYGYTF | TGTGCCAGCAGCCTGGGGACAGGCTTCTATGGCTACACCTTC | TRBV7-9 | TRBD1 | TRBJ1-2 | -
CASSLSHTEAFF | TGTGCCAGCAGTTTGAGCCACACTGAAGCTTTCTTT | TRBV12-3/TRBV12-4 | - | TRBJ1-1 | few
CASRNSGTGYGYTF | TGTGCCAGCAGGAACTCCGGGACAGGTTATGGCTACACCTTC | TRBV6-9 | TRBD1 | TRBJ1-2 | -
CAGSPVSGNTIYF | TGTGCCGGCAGCCCCGTCTCTGGAAACACCATATATTTT | TRBV5-6 | - | TRBJ1-3 | once
CSARDRIDRMNTEAFF | TGCAGTGCTAGAGATCGGATCGACAGGATGAACACTGAAGCTTTCTTT | TRBV20-1 | - | TRBJ1-1 | -
CASTPGGMNTGELFF | TGTGCCAGCACCCCGGGGGGTATGAACACCGGGGAGCTGTTTTTT | TRBV12-3/TRBV12-4 | TRBD2 | TRBJ2-2 | -
CASRSYLGTGFSSGNTIYF | TGTGCCAGCAGAAGCTACCTCGGGACAGGGTTTTCTTCTGGAAACACCATATATTTT | TRBV12-3/TRBV12-4 | TRBD1 | TRBJ1-3 | -
CASSRVSGRGATEAFF | TGTGCCAGCTCACGAGTATCGGGACGGGGGGCGACTGAAGCTTTCTTT | TRBV18 | - | TRBJ1-1 | -
CASRRQENSYEQYF | TGTGCCAGCAGACGACAGGAAAACTCCTACGAGCAGTACTTC | TRBV28 | - | TRBJ2-7 | -
CASSHYGTLGEKLFF | TGCGCCAGCAGCCATTACGGGACCCTGGGTGAAAAACTGTTTTTT | TRBV5-1 | - | TRBJ1-4 | -
CASSSTGRTAAVGPQHF | TGTGCCAGCAGTTCCACCGGCCGGACAGCGGCAGTAGGGCCCCAGCATTTT | TRBV12-3/TRBV12-4 | - | TRBJ1-5 | -
CSARPTSNTGELFF | TGCAGTGCCCGCCCGACCTCGAACACCGGGGAGCTGTTTTTT | TRBV20-1 | - | TRBJ2-2 | -
CASSLEGISGNTIYF | TGCGCCAGCAGCTTGGAGGGGATCTCTGGAAACACCATATATTTT | TRBV5-1 | - | TRBJ1-3 | -
CATTGSYSPLHF | TGTGCCACTACAGGATCATACTCACCCCTCCACTTT | TRBV28 | - | TRBJ1-6 | few
CASSQDLGTYGYTF | TGTGCCAGCAGCCAAGATCTGGGAACCTATGGCTACACCTTC | TRBV4-2 | - | TRBJ1-2 | -
CASSQESRGSEKLFF | TGCGCCAGCAGCCAAGAAAGCCGAGGGAGTGAAAAACTGTTTTTT | TRBV4-1 | - | TRBJ1-4 | -
CASSLTRQGSEPDTQYF | TGCGCCAGCAGCTTGACCCGACAGGGGTCGGAACCAGATACGCAGTATTTT | TRBV5-1 | TRBD1 | TRBJ2-3 | -
CASRNASGGLYTQYF | TGTGCCAGCAGAAACGCGAGCGGGGGGCTATATACGCAGTATTTT | TRBV6-5 | TRBD2 | TRBJ2-3 | -
CASSSTPGLAGAKHTGELFF | TGTGCCAGCAGTTCAACCCCGGGGCTAGCGGGGGCCAAGCACACCGGGGAGCTGTTTTTT | TRBV12-3/TRBV12-4 | TRBD2 | TRBJ2-2 | -
CASSLDRNYGYTF | TGTGCCAGCAGCTTAGACAGGAACTATGGCTACACCTTC | TRBV5-1 | - | TRBJ1-2 | many
CASSLPGNTIYF | TGTGCCAGCAGCTTACCGGGAAACACCATATATTTT | TRBV7-2 | - | TRBJ1-3 | -
CASSLDGGRDQPQHF | TGTGCCAGCAGCTTAGATGGGGGCCGCGATCAGCCCCAGCATTTT | TRBV7-9 | - | TRBJ1-5 | -
CATLKREGGNEQFF | TGTGCCACCCTAAAGCGGGAGGGTGGGAATGAGCAGTTCTTC | TRBV19 | TRBD2 | TRBJ2-1 | few
CASSQGTGGNEQYF | TGCGCCAGCAGCCAGGGGACAGGGGGAAATGAGCAGTACTTC | TRBV4-3 | TRBD1 | TRBJ2-7 | -
CAIGGQGFQETQYF | TGTGCCATCGGAGGACAGGGTTTCCAAGAGACCCAGTACTTC | TRBV10-3 | TRBD1 | TRBJ2-5 | -
CASSRWSGDEQFF | TGCGCCAGCAGCAGGTGGTCGGGGGATGAGCAGTTCTTC | TRBV4-3 | - | TRBJ2-1 | few
CASSPRTDQRTEAFF | TGTGCCAGCAGCCCTCGGACGGACCAGAGGACTGAAGCTTTCTTT | TRBV9 | - | TRBJ1-1 | -
CSDVRPQGGYTF | TGCAGCGACGTTCGGCCCCAGGGGGGCTACACCTTC | TRBV29-1 | - | TRBJ1-2 | -
CASSLEGFGTEAFF | TGTGCCAGCAGTTTAGAAGGGTTTGGCACTGAAGCTTTCTTT | TRBV27 | - | TRBJ1-1 | -